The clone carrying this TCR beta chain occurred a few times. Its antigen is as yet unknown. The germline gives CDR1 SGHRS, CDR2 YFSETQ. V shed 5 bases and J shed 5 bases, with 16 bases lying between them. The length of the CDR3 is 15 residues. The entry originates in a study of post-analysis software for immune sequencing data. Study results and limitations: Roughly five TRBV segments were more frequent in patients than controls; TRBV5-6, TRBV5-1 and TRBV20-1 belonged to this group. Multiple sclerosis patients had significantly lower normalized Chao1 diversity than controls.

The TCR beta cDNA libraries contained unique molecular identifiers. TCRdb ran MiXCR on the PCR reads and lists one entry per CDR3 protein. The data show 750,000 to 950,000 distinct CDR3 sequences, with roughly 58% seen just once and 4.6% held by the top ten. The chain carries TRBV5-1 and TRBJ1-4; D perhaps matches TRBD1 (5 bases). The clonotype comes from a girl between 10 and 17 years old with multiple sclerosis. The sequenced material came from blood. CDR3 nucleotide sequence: TGCGCCAGCAGGGAACGCGGGACCGCGAATGAAAAACTGTTTTTT. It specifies CASRERGTANEKLFF.